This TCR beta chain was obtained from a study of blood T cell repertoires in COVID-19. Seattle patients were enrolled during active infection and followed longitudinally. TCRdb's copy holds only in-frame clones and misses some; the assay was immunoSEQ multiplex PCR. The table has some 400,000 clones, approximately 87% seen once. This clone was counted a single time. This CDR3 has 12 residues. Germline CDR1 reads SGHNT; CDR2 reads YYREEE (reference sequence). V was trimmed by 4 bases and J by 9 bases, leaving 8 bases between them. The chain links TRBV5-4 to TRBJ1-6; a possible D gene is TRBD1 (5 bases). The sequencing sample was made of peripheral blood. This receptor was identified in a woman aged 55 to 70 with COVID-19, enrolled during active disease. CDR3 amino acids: CASSGGLSPLHF. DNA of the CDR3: TGTGCCAGCAGCGGGGGACTTTCACCCCTCCACTTT.